Following are 20 T cell receptor beta chains from one sample sequenced in a study of blood T cell repertoires in COVID-19. Libraries were prepared by immunoSEQ multiplex PCR; TCRdb keeps only in-frame clonotypes and omits some of them. The sample has approximately 220,000 clones, roughly four fifths seen once; the top ten hold 2% to 3%. The sequenced material came from peripheral blood. These receptors all come from a woman aged 40 to 50 with active or convalescent COVID-19.

The chain employs TRBV4-3 and TRBJ2-2; 8 positions match TRBD2. This CDR3 region has 16 residues. Per the germline V gene, CDR1 is LGHNA and CDR2 is YSLEER. Unmatched junction bases numbered 3, after V lost 3 bases and J lost 0 bases. The CDR3 DNA is TGCGCCAGCAGCCAGAGCGGGGGCACGAACACCGGGGAGCTGTTTTTT. Amino acid sequence: CASSQSGGTNTGELFF.

V and J are TRBV27 and TRBJ2-3; maybe TRBD2 (6 bases). This CDR3 comprises 16 residues. Per the germline V gene, CDR1 is MNHEY and CDR2 is SMNVEV (reference sequence). Trimming took 0 bases from V and 1 from J, leaving 11 bases between them. CDR3 region: CASSLSKGGGTDTQYF. The DNA for the CDR3 is TGTGCCAGCAGTTTATCGAAGGGAGGAGGCACAGATACGCAGTATTTT.

This chain links TRBV14 with TRBJ2-7; 7 nucleotides agree with TRBD1. V gave up 8 bases and J gave up 2 bases; unmatched junction bases: 3. CDR3 length: 12 residues. Germline-derived CDR1 and CDR2 are SGHDN and FVKESK. CDR3 loop: CASRGTAYEQYF. The CDR3 DNA follows: TGTGCCAGCCGAGGGACAGCCTACGAGCAGTACTTC.

Here the CDR3 DNA reads TGTGCCAGCAGCGAAACAGGGTTCTACACCTTC. Translating gives CASSETGFYTF. The chain links TRBV3-1 (or the pseudogene TRBV3-2) to TRBJ1-2; perhaps TRBD1 as D (6 bases). Trimming removed 5 bases from V and 10 bases from J, with 11 bases in between. Germline V gene sequence: CDR1 LGHDT, CDR2 YNNKEL (reference sequence). This CDR3 has 11 amino acids.

This clone has only one observation. The CDR3 sequence is CSVYPGGGELFF. The CDR3 DNA is TGCAGCGTTTACCCCGGCGGCGGGGAGCTGTTTTTT. The chain has TRBV29-1 and TRBJ2-2, with D hard to call. The ends were cut back, 5 bases at V and 7 bases at J, with 11 bases in the middle. Germline V gives CDR1 SQVTM, CDR2 ANQGSEA. This CDR3 has 12 residues.

V and J are TRBV19 and TRBJ2-1, with 8 bases fitting TRBD1. The CDR3 is made up of 17 amino acids. V gave up 0 bases and J gave up 9 bases; unmatched junction bases: 13. The V gene's germline CDR1 is LNHDA and CDR2 SQIVND (reference sequence). CDR3 sequence: CASSIEAVEQGGSEQFF. DNA for the CDR3: TGTGCCAGTAGTATAGAAGCGGTGGAACAGGGGGGCTCTGAGCAGTTCTTC.

This chain connects TRBV5-1 to TRBJ1-2; a weak D match, TRBD1 (6 bases). In germline, CDR1 is SGHRS, CDR2 YFSETQ. V was trimmed by 4 bases and J by 3 bases, leaving 13 bases between them. The CDR3 is 14 amino acids. CDR3 DNA: TGCGCCAGCAGCCGCGGGGGGGCTGACTATGGCTACACCTTC. Translated, it gives CASSRGGADYGYTF.

The chain links TRBV18 to TRBJ1-1, with D perhaps matching TRBD1 (5 bases). CDR3 length: 15 amino acids. The germline V gene has CDR1 KGHSH and CDR2 LQKENI. The V end was cut by 6 bases, the J end by 0 bases, with 14 bases between. CDR3 amino acids: CASSPAQGMNTEAFF. In nucleotides, the CDR3 is TGTGCCAGCTCGCCCGCTCAGGGAATGAACACTGAAGCTTTCTTT.

The V call is TRBV25-1, the J call TRBJ2-7, with a weak D call TRBD2 (5 bases). This CDR3 is 13 amino acids long. V was shortened by 6 bases and J by 9 bases, with 18 bases between the two germline ends. The germline V gene has CDR1 MGHDK and CDR2 SYGVNS. CDR3: CASSISRGGGQYF. The CDR3 nucleotides are TGTGCCAGCAGCATATCTCGAGGTGGAGGGCAGTACTTC.

This chain joins TRBV6-2 or TRBV6-3 and TRBJ1-1; D is ambiguous. Looked up from germline, CDR1 is MNHEY and CDR2 is SVGEGT. V was clipped by 2 bases and J by 0 bases, with 16 bases between them. The CDR3 contains 17 residues. The CDR3 DNA sequence: TGTGCCAGCAGTTACGACGTAGCCTCCCCCATGAACACTGAAGCTTTCTTT. Residues: CASSYDVASPMNTEAFF.

The chain has TRBV6-5 and TRBJ2-7, with 8 bases lining up with TRBD1. V shed 5 bases, J shed 2 bases, and the junction held 2 bases outside the gene matches. The CDR3 is 13 residues long. Germline lookup yields CDR1 MNHEY and CDR2 SVGAGI. The CDR3 nucleotides read TGTGCCAGCAGTACGGACAGGGCCTACGAGCAGTACTTC. This encodes CASSTDRAYEQYF.

This chain uses TRBV7-8 with TRBJ1-2; D may be TRBD1 (6 bases). CDR1 SGHVS and CDR2 FQNEAQ come from the germline V gene. The CDR3 runs 14 residues. Trimming shortened V by 1 base and J by 9 bases, and 15 bases separated the two germline ends. CDR3 in amino acids: CASSLDREYSRYTF. The DNA of the CDR3 is TGTGCCAGCAGCTTAGACAGGGAGTATAGTCGCTACACCTTC.

The chain employs TRBV14 and TRBJ2-3; 9 bases agree with TRBD1. The germline CDR1 and CDR2 sequences are SGHDN and FVKESK. With 2 bases clipped from V and 6 bases from J, the junction kept 3 bases outside the gene matches. The CDR3 runs to 14 residues. The CDR3 protein is CASSQWTGEDTQYF. CDR3 in DNA: TGTGCCAGCAGCCAATGGACAGGGGAGGATACGCAGTATTTT.

This chain connects TRBV5-6 to TRBJ1-1; D not certain. There are 11 residues in the CDR3. Germline assignment: CDR1 SGHDT and CDR2 YYEEEE. V gave up 2 bases and J gave up 9 bases, with 8 bases separating them. In nucleotides, the CDR3 is TGTGCCAGCAGCTTAGAACAGCAAGCTTTCTTT. Encoded protein: CASSLEQQAFF.

This chain links TRBV4-1 with TRBJ1-2; D may be TRBD1 (6 bases). Germline CDR1 reads MGHRA; CDR2 reads YSYEKL. This CDR3 spans 15 amino acids. Trimming removed 4 bases at V and 0 bases at J, with 12 bases between. The CDR3 spells CASSRPGQPNYGYTF. In DNA form, the CDR3 reads TGCGCCAGCAGCCGGCCAGGACAGCCTAACTATGGCTACACCTTC.

The chain couples TRBV20-1 to TRBJ1-1; D is unresolved. The germline V gene has CDR1 DFQATT and CDR2 SNEGSKA (reference sequence). The germline V and J ends were trimmed by 5 bases and 7 bases, with 11 bases remaining between them. This CDR3 contains 11 residues. CDR3 DNA: TGCAGTGCTGGGTACAGTTATGAAGCTTTCTTT. Its translation: CSAGYSYEAFF.

The J gene is TRBJ1-1, the V gene TRBV18; the D gene is possibly TRBD1 (5 bases). The CDR3 has 16 residues. Trimming stripped 7 bases from V and 5 bases from J, with 23 bases between. Germline lookup yields CDR1 KGHSH and CDR2 LQKENI. Here the CDR3 reads CASFRYRSPGQTEAFF. CDR3 nucleotide sequence: TGTGCCAGCTTCCGGTACCGATCTCCAGGGCAAACTGAAGCTTTCTTT. The whole variable domain, remainder taken from reference TRBV18 and TRBJ1-1, is NAGVMQNPRHLVRRRGQEARLRCSPMKGHSHVYWYRQLPEEGLKFMVYLQKENIIDESGMPKERFSAEFPKEGPSILRIQQVVRGDSAAYFCASFRYRSPGQTEAFFGQGTRLTVV.

The chain uses TRBV3-1 (or the pseudogene TRBV3-2) and TRBJ2-1; 8 bases match TRBD1. Germline CDR1 reads LGHDT; CDR2 reads YNNKEL (reference sequence). There are 16 residues in the CDR3. The junction had 8 bases not matched to a gene; V was cut back by 3 bases and J by 4 bases. In DNA, the CDR3 is TGTGCCAGCAGCCATTTTGCCGGGACAGGATACAATGAGCAGTTCTTC. Translating gives CASSHFAGTGYNEQFF.

In this sample, this clone turned up a few times. This chain links TRBV5-1 with TRBJ2-7; 8 bases fit TRBD2. V lost 4 bases to trimming and J lost 5 bases; unmatched junction nucleotides: 11. Germline CDR1 SGHRS, CDR2 YFSETQ. The CDR3 has 15 residues. The CDR3 is CASSPFGREEDEQYF. The CDR3 DNA reads TGCGCCAGCAGCCCATTCGGGCGGGAGGAGGACGAGCAGTACTTC.

This clone was counted a single time. This chain links TRBV27 with TRBJ1-2; tentative D call: TRBD1 (6 bases). V dropped 7 bases and J dropped 4 bases, with 22 bases sitting between them. This CDR3 has 16 residues. CDR1 is MNHEY and CDR2 is SMNVEV in the germline V gene (reference sequence). This chain's CDR3 is CASTLTSQGSPYGYTF. In DNA form, the CDR3 reads TGTGCCAGCACCCTTACCTCCCAGGGGTCGCCCTATGGCTACACCTTC.